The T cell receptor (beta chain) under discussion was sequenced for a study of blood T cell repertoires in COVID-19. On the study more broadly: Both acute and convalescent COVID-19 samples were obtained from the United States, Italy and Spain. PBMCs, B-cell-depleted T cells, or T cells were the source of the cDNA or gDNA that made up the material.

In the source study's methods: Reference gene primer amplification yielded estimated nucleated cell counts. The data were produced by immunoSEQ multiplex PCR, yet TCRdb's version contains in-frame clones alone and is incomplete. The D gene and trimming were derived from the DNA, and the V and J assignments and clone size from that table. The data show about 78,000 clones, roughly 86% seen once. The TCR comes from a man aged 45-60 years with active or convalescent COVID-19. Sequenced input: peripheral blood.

The CDR3 bases are TGTGCCAGCAGCCCCCAGACAGTCTACGAGCAGTACGTC. Translated, it gives CASSPQTVYEQYV. This sequence joins TRBV11-2 and TRBJ2-7; TRBD1 is a possible D gene (5 bases). CDR3 length: 13 residues. The germline gives CDR1 SGHAT, CDR2 FQNNGV. V was pared by 5 bases and J by 3 bases, with 11 bases between.